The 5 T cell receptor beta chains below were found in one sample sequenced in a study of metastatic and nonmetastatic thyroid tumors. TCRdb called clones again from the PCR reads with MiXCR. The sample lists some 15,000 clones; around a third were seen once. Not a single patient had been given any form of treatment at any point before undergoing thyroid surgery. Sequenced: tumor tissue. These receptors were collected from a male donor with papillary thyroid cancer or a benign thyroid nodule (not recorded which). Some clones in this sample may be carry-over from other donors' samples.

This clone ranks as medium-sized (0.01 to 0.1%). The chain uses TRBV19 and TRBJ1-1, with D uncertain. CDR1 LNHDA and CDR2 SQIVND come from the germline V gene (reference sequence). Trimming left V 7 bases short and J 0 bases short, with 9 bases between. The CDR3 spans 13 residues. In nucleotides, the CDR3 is TGTGCCAGTAAGAACAGAATGAACACTGAAGCTTTCTTT. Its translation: CASKNRMNTEAFF.

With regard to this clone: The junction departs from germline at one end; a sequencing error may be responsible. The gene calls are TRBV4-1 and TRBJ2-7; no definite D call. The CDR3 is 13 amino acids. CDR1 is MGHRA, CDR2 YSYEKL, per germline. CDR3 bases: TGCGCCAGCAGCCAAGAGAGGCTCTACGAGCATTACTTC. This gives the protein CASSQERLYEHYF.

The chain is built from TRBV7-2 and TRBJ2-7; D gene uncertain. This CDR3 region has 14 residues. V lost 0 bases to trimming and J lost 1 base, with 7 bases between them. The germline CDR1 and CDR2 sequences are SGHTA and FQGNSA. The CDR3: CASSLATGSYEQYF. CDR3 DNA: TGTGCCAGCAGCTTAGCGACCGGTTCCTACGAGCAGTACTTC.

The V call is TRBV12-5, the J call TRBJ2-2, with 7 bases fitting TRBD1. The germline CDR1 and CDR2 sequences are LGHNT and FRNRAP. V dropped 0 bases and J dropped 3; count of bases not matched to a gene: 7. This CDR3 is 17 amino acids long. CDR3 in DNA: TGTGCTAGTGGTTTGGTCCTCGGACAGGAGGACACCGGGGAGCTGTTTTTT. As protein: CASGLVLGQEDTGELFF.

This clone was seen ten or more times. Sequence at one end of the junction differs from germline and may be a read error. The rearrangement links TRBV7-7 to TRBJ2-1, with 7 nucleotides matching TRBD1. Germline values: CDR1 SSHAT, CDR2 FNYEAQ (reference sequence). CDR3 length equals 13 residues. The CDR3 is CASSQDRNNEQFF. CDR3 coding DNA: TGTGCTAGCAGCCAGGACAGGAACAATGAGCAGTTCTTC.